The clone carrying this T cell receptor beta chain occurred once. This entry belongs to a study of blood T cell repertoires in COVID-19. Study at large: Samples taken during acute and convalescent COVID-19 were collected in the United States, Italy and Spain. Nucleic acid was either cDNA or gDNA, and it came from T cells, B-cell-depleted T cells, or PBMCs.

In the authors' workflow: Quantification of nucleated cells was approximated via reference gene primer amplification. Using immunoSEQ multiplex PCR, the repertoire was profiled, and TCRdb retains in-frame clones only, with some absent. That table gives V, J and clone size, and the DNA gave D and trimming. The repertoire includes some 250,000 clones, roughly 90% of them detected once, and 0.65% to 0.95% sits in the top ten. The sequence was obtained from a woman in her 30s with acute or convalescent COVID-19. Material: peripheral blood.

In DNA, the CDR3 is TGTGCCTGGAGTCCTTTTAGCGGGAGGGCCAAAAACATTCAGTACTTC. Its translation: CAWSPFSGRAKNIQYF. J is TRBJ2-4 and V is TRBV30, with 10 bases fitting TRBD2. V was clipped by 2 bases and J by 1 base; unmatched bases: 5. This CDR3 contains 16 residues. From germline, CDR1 is GTSNPN and CDR2 SVGIG (reference sequence).